The 8 T cell receptor beta chains below were found in one sample sequenced in a study of blood T cell repertoires in COVID-19. Measured with immunoSEQ multiplex PCR; TCRdb has only the in-frame clones, and not every one. The sample carries about 230,000 clones, approximately 82% recorded once. The source material was peripheral blood. Receptors originate from a man aged 40-55 years with active or convalescent COVID-19.

The rearrangement joins TRBV11-2 to TRBJ1-2; 7 bases line up with TRBD1. Germline CDR1 SGHAT, CDR2 FQNNGV. Trimming cost V 5 bases and J 5 bases; bases outside gene matches: 8. This CDR3 spans 14 amino acids. The CDR3 DNA is TGTGCCAGCAGCCAGAACACAGGGGTTTATGGCTACACCTTC. It is translated as CASSQNTGVYGYTF.

The rearrangement uses TRBV2 and TRBJ2-7; possibly TRBD2 for D (6 bases). Germline CDR1 is SNHLY and CDR2 is FYNNEI. Trimming stripped 7 bases from V and 6 bases from J, with 19 bases between. CDR3 size: 14 residues. CDR3 amino acids: CASTREGGVAEQYF. The CDR3 nucleotides are TGTGCCAGCACCCGCGAGGGAGGCGTAGCCGAGCAGTACTTC.

This clone appeared once. The chain joins TRBV7-2 to TRBJ2-3; the D is unclear. This CDR3 spans 13 amino acids. Between the trimmed V and J ends, which lost 5 bases and 2 bases, there was a span of 8 bases. The germline gives CDR1 SGHTA, CDR2 FQGNSA. CDR3 amino acids: CASSLYYTDTQYF. The CDR3 DNA reads TGTGCCAGCAGCCTATACTACACAGATACGCAGTATTTT.

The J gene is TRBJ2-7, the V gene TRBV3-1 (or the pseudogene TRBV3-2), with D maybe TRBD2 (6 bases). The V gene lost 5 bases and the J gene lost 2 bases, with 7 bases spanning the gap. Germline CDR1 LGHDT, CDR2 YNNKEL (reference sequence). The CDR3 covers 12 residues. CDR3 nucleotide sequence: TGTGCCAGCAGCTTAGCGGCCTACGAGCAGTACTTC. Protein sequence: CASSLAAYEQYF.

The J gene is TRBJ2-1, the V gene TRBV7-3, with 9 nucleotides matching TRBD2. After removal of 5 bases from V and 8 bases from J, the junction contained 7 bases not matched to a gene. CDR3 length: 14 residues. The germline CDR1 and CDR2 sequences are SGHTA and FQGTGA. CDR3 nucleotide sequence: TGTGCCAGCAGCCCGGGACTAGCTGGGGATGAGCAGTTCTTC. Amino acid sequence: CASSPGLAGDEQFF.

The V gene is TRBV7-9, the J gene TRBJ2-1; tentative D call: TRBD2 (7 bases). Trimming pared 5 bases from V and 8 bases from J, leaving 10 bases between. This CDR3 contains 12 residues. Looked up from germline, CDR1 is SEHNR and CDR2 is FQNEAQ (reference sequence). CDR3 residues: CASSQGGDEQFF. As DNA, the CDR3 is TGTGCCAGCAGCCAAGGGGGGGATGAGCAGTTCTTC.

J is TRBJ1-2 and V is TRBV7-8, with D possibly TRBD1 on 6 matching bases. The CDR3 is 16 residues long. CDR1 and CDR2 from the germline V gene are SGHVS and FQNEAQ. V gave up 5 bases and J gave up 4 bases, with 20 bases separating them. CDR3 nucleotide sequence: TGTGCCAGCAGCCAGCTGCAACAGGGCCCCCTCTATGGCTACACCTTC. Encoded protein: CASSQLQQGPLYGYTF.

The rearrangement uses TRBV21-1 and TRBJ2-3; TRBD2 was called by the table and not checked on the DNA. TRBV21-1 is an annotated pseudogene. This CDR3 comprises 17 residues. The CDR3 DNA is TGTGCCAGCAGCAAAGAAGAGGTGGGAGGGTTGCCAGATACGCAGTATTTT. It translates to CASSKEEVGGLPDTQYF.